This TCR beta chain was documented in a study of OX40 agonist ivuxolimab in advanced cancers. Study in general: The patients received agonistic anti-OX40 (CD134) antibody ivuxolimab. Dose-escalation patients suffered from hepatocellular carcinoma, melanoma, renal cell or head and neck cancer. Study-wide results and limits: Some nonresponders likewise displayed low normalized T-cell clonal expansion.

Measured with immunoSEQ multiplex PCR; TCRdb has only the in-frame clones, and not every one. This table has 50,000 to 65,000 clones, approximately 88% appearing once. The CDR3 runs 14 residues. Germline V gene data show CDR1 as SGHRS and CDR2 as YFSETQ. Trimming removed 2 bases from V and 0 bases from J, with 3 bases in between. Regarding this clone: What it binds is unknown.

This clonotype was sampled from an adult with an advanced solid tumor such as melanoma, head and neck, liver or kidney cancer. The sample in question was CD4+ or CD8+ T cells sorted from blood, obtained in a trial of the OX40 agonist ivuxolimab. The rearrangement uses TRBV5-1 and TRBJ2-6, with D unresolved. The CDR3 sequence is CASSFRSGANVLTF. The CDR3 DNA is TGCGCCAGCAGCTTCCGCTCTGGGGCCAACGTCCTGACTTTC.